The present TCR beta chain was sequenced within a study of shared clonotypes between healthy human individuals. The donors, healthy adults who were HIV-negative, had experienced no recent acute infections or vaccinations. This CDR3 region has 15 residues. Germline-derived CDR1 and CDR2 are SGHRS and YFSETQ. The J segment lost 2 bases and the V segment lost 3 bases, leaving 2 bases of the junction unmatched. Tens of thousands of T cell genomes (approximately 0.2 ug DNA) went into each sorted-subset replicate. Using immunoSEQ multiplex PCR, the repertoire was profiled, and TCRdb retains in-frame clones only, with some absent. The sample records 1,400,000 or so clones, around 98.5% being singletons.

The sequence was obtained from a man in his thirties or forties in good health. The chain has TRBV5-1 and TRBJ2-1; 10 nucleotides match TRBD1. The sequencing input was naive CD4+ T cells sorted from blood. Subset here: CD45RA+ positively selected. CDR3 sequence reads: CASSSTGGPYNEQFF. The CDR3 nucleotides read TGCGCCAGCAGCTCGACAGGGGGCCCCTACAATGAGCAGTTCTTC.